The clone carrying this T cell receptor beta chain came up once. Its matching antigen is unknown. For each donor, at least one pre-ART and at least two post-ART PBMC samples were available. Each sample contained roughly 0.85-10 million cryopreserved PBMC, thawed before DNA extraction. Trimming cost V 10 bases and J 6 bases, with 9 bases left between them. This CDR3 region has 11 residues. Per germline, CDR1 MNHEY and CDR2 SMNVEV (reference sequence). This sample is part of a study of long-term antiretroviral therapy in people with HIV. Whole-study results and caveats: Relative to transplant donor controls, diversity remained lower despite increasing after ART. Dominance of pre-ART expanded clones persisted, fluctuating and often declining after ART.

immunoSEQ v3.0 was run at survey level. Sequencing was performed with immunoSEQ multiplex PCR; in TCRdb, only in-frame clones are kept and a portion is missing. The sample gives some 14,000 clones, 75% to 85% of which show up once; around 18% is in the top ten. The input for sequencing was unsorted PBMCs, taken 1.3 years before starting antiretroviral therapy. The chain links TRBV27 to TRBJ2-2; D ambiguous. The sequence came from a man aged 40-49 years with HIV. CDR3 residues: CAIKVAGELFF. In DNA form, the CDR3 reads TGTGCCATCAAAGTCGCCGGGGAGCTGTTTTTT.